Shown below are 8 T cell receptor beta chains from a single sample sequenced in a study of T cell repertoires in cytomegalovirus infection. TCRdb independently ran MiXCR on the reads; one entry per CDR3 protein. The sample has hundreds of thousands of distinct CDR3 sequences, around 18% seen once; the top ten hold approximately 8%. The sequencing input was PBMCs. The receptors here all came from a human donor in good health (CMV status not recorded). Some clones in this sample may be carry-over from other donors' samples.

This clonotype has ten or more counts. This chain joins TRBV7-2 and TRBJ2-1; unclear D gene. V was cut by 2 bases and J by 5 bases, with 10 bases left in between. Looked up from germline, CDR1 is SGHTA and CDR2 is FQGNSA. The CDR3 is 14 amino acids. The chain's CDR3 is CASSLYGLHNEQFF. In DNA, the CDR3 is TGTGCCAGCAGCTTATACGGGCTCCACAATGAGCAGTTCTTC.

This clonotype appeared once. V and J are TRBV12-3 or TRBV12-4 and TRBJ1-1, with TRBD1 matching over 9 bases. This CDR3 contains 11 residues. V lost 4 bases, J lost 10 bases, and 1 base stayed unmatched. CDR3 sequence: CASSYRGRAFF. CDR3 bases: TGTGCCAGCAGTTACAGGGGGCGAGCTTTCTTT.

This clonotype occurred a few times. The chain is built from TRBV7-2 and TRBJ2-7; tentatively, D is TRBD2 (7 bases). V lost 0 bases to trimming and J lost 7 bases, with 16 bases between them. The CDR3 has 15 residues. Germline V CDR1 and CDR2: SGHTA, FQGNSA. In DNA, the CDR3 is TGTGCCAGCAGCTTAGCGATGGGGGGGGCGGGGGAGCAGTACTTC. It encodes CASSLAMGGAGEQYF.

This clonotype was counted at least ten times. The chain joins TRBV7-2 to TRBJ2-7; either TRBD1 or TRBD2 may supply D (5 bases each). Trimming removed 0 bases at V and 2 bases at J, with 8 bases between. The CDR3 has 14 residues. Germline V lookup: CDR1 SGHTA, CDR2 FQGNSA. The CDR3 sequence: CASSLARDPYEQYF. CDR3 DNA sequence: TGTGCCAGCAGCTTAGCCCGGGACCCCTACGAGCAGTACTTC.

V gene TRBV28 combines with J gene TRBJ1-4; TRBD1 might be the D (5 bases). CDR1 and CDR2 from the germline V gene are MDHEN and SYDVKM. The CDR3 is 16 amino acids. Deletions cut 7 bases from V and 2 bases from J, with 17 bases between. The CDR3: CASTYGRGLTNEKLFF. DNA of the CDR3: TGTGCCAGCACCTATGGGAGGGGATTGACTAATGAAAAACTGTTTTTT.

This clonotype came up many times. The chain employs TRBV7-8 and TRBJ2-7, with TRBD1 matching over 9 bases. Germline V gene sequence: CDR1 SGHVS, CDR2 FQNEAQ. V trimming: 4 bases; J trimming: 5 bases; junction bases outside the gene matches: 9. The length of the CDR3 is 15 residues. This CDR3 is CASSSRQGVRDEQYF. The CDR3 nucleotides read TGTGCCAGCAGCTCCCGACAGGGGGTTAGGGACGAGCAGTACTTC.

The rearrangement uses TRBV5-1 and TRBJ2-1; 8 positions match TRBD2. V lost 0 bases to trimming and J lost 5 bases; unmatched junction nucleotides: 4. This CDR3 spans 15 amino acids. The germline gives CDR1 SGHRS, CDR2 YFSETQ. CDR3 nucleotides: TGCGCCAGCAGCTTGGAGAGCGGGAGTAACAATGAGCAGTTCTTC. It specifies CASSLESGSNNEQFF.

This clonotype was counted a few times. The genes are TRBV7-6 and TRBJ2-3; D tentatively fits TRBD1 or TRBD2 (5 bases each). Germline-derived CDR1 and CDR2 are SGHVS and FNYEAQ. The germline V and J ends were trimmed by 5 bases and 3 bases, with 21 bases remaining between them. The CDR3 is 17 amino acids. CDR3 sequence reads: CASSQVAGAYLTDTQYF. The CDR3 DNA reads TGTGCCAGCAGCCAAGTCGCCGGGGCCTATCTGACAGATACGCAGTATTTT.